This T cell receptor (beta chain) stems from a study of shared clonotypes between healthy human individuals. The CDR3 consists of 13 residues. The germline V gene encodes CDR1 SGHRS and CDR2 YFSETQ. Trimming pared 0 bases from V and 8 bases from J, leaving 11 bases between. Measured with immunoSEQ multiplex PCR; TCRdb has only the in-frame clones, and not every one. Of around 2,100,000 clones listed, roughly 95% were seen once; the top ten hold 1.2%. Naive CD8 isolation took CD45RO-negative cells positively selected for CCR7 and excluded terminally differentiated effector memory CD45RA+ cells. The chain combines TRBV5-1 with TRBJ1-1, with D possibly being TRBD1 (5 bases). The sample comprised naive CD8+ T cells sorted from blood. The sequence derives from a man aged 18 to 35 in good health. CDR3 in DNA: TGCGCCAGCAGCTTGGCTAGGGGAGACGAAGCTTTCTTT. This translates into CASSLARGDEAFF. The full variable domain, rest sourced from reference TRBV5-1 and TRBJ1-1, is KAGVTQTPRYLIKTRGQQVTLSCSPISGHRSVSWYQQTPGQGLQFLFEYFSETQRNKGNFPGRFSGRQFSNSRSEMNVSTLELGDSALYLCASSLARGDEAFFGQGTRLTVV.